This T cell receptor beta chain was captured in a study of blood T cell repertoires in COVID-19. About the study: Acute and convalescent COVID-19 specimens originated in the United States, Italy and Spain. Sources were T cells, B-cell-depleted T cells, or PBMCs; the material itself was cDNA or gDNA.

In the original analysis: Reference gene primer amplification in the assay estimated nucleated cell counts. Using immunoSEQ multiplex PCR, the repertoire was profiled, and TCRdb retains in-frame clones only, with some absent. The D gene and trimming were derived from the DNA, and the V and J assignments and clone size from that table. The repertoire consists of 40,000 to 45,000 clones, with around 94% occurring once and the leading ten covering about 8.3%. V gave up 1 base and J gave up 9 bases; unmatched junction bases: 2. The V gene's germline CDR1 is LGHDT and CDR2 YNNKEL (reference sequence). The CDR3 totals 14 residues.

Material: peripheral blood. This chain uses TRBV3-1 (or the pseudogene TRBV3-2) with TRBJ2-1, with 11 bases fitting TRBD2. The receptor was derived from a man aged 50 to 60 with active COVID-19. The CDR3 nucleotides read TGTGCCAGCAGCCAAGGACTAGCGGGAAGTGAGCAGTTCTTC. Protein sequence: CASSQGLAGSEQFF.